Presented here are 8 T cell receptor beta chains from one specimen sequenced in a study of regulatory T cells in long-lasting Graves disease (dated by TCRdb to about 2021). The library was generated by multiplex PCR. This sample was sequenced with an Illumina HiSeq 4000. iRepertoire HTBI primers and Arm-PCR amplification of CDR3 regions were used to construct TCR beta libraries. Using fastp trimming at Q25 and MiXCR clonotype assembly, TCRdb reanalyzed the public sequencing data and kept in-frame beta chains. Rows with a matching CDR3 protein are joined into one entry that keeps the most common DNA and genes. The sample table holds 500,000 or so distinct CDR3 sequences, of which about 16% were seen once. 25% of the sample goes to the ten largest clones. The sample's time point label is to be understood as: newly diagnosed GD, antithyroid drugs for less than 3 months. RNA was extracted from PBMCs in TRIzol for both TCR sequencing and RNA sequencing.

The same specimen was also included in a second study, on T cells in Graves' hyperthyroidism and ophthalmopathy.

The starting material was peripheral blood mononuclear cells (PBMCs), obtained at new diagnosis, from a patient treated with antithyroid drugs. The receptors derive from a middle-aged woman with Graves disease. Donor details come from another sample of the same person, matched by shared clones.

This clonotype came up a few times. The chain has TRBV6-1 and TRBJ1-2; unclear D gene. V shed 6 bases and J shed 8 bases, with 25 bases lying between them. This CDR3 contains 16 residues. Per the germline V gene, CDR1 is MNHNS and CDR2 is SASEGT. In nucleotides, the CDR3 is TGTGCCAGCAGACCGCAGACGGCCCCCAGGAGTTTGGGCTACACCTTC. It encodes CASRPQTAPRSLGYTF.

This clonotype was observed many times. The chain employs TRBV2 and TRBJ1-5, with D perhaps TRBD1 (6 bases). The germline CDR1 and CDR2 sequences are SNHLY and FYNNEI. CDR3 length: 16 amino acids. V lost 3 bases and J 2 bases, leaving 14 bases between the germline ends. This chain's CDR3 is CASSEKPGQGNQPQHF. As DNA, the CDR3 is TGTGCCAGCAGTGAGAAACCGGGACAAGGCAATCAGCCCCAGCATTTT.

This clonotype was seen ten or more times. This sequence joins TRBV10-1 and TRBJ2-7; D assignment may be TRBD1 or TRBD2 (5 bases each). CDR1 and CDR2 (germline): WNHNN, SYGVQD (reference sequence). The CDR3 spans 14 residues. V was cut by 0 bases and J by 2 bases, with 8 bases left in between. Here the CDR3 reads CASSESMGAYEQYF. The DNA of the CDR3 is TGCGCCAGCAGTGAGTCGATGGGGGCCTACGAGCAGTACTTC.

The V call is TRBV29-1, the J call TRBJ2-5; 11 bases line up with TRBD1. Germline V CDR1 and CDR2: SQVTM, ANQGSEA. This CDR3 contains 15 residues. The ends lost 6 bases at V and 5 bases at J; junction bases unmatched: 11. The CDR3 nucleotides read TGCAGCGTGACGGGGACAGGGGGTTCGAGGGAGACCCAGTACTTC. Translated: CSVTGTGGSRETQYF.

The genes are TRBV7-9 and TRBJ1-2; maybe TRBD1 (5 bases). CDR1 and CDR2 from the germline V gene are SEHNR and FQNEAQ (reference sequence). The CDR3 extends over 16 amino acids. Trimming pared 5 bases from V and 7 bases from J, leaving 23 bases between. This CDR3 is CASSIGEGKDWSGYTF. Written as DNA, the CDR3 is TGTGCCAGCAGCATCGGCGAGGGGAAAGATTGGAGTGGCTACACCTTC.

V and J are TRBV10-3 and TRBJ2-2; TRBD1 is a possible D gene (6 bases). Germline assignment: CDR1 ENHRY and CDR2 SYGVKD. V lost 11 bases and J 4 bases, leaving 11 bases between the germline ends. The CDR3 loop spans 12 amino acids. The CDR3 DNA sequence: TGTGCCTTCTCAGGGGTCACCGGGGAGCTGTTTTTT. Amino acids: CAFSGVTGELFF.

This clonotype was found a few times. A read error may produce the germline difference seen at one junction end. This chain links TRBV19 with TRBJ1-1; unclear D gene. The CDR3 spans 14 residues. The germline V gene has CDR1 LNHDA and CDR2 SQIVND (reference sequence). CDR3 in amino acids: CASNIAGLITEAFF. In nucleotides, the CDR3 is TGTGCCAGTAATATAGCCGGCCTTATCACTGAAGCTTTCTTT.

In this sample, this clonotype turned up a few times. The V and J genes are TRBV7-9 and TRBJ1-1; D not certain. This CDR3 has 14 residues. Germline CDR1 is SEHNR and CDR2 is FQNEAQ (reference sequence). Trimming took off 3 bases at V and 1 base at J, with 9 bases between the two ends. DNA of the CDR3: TGTGCCAGCAGCTTGGCACTCACGAACACTGAAGCTTTCTTT. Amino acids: CASSLALTNTEAFF.